One T cell receptor beta chain is described in this entry. The table came from immunoSEQ multiplex PCR; TCRdb's copy has only in-frame clones and leaves some out. The table lists 90,000 to 100,000 clones, 88% of them singletons. This entry comes from a study of identifying expanded T cells in peripheral blood. V lost 4 bases to trimming and J lost 4 bases, with 5 bases between them. Per germline, CDR1 KGHSH and CDR2 LQKENI. This CDR3 region has 11 residues. The V gene is TRBV18, the J gene TRBJ2-7; TRBD1 might be the D (5 bases). Sample: blood. The TCR sequence derives from a person aged 18 to 75 in good health. CDR3 DNA sequence: TGTGCCAGCTCACAGGGGTACGAGCAGTACTTC. Its translation: CASSQGYEQYF.